Each of the 17 T cell receptor beta chains below was sequenced from the same sample in a study of blood T cell repertoires in COVID-19. This table comes from immunoSEQ multiplex PCR, and its TCRdb copy is limited to in-frame clones, with some not included. The table records hundreds of thousands of clones, roughly 76% of them present only once. The sample comprised peripheral blood. All receptors come from a woman aged 80 or over with COVID-19, enrolled during active disease.

The chain links TRBV6-2 or TRBV6-3 to TRBJ1-2; D unclear. The CDR3 runs to 16 residues. V lost 2 bases, J lost 0 bases, and 13 bases lay in between. Germline CDR1 is MNHEY and CDR2 is SVGEGT. The CDR3 loop is CASSYVGRAANYGYTF. Written as DNA, the CDR3 is TGTGCCAGCAGTTACGTAGGGAGGGCGGCTAACTATGGCTACACCTTC.

The chain couples TRBV7-3 to TRBJ2-3; TRBD2 agrees at 8 bases. The CDR3 covers 17 residues. V lost 6 bases and J lost 1; bases outside the gene matches: 12. Germline CDR1 SGHTA, CDR2 FQGTGA. The CDR3 nucleotides read TGTGCCAGCAGTCCTCAAGGTAGCGGGACGGGCACAGATACGCAGTATTTT. This gives the protein CASSPQGSGTGTDTQYF.

This chain joins TRBV30 and TRBJ1-2; D gene ambiguous. This CDR3 has 12 amino acids. V was shortened by 1 base and J by 4 bases, with 7 bases between the two germline ends. CDR1 is GTSNPN and CDR2 is SVGIG in the germline V gene (reference sequence). The CDR3 DNA sequence: TGTGCCTGGAGTGGCAGGATCTATGGCTACACCTTC. It encodes CAWSGRIYGYTF.

J is TRBJ1-1 and V is TRBV18; no reliable D call. This CDR3 contains 16 residues. The V gene lost 0 bases and the J gene lost 1 base, with 12 bases spanning the gap. CDR1 is KGHSH and CDR2 is LQKENI in the germline V gene. CDR3 bases: TGTGCCAGCTCACCACCAATGGGCCTATCGAACACTGAAGCTTTCTTT. Residues: CASSPPMGLSNTEAFF.

This clone showed up just once. V usage is TRBV7-6 and J usage is TRBJ2-7; possible D gene TRBD2, 6 bases. CDR1 SGHVS and CDR2 FNYEAQ come from the germline V gene. CDR3 length: 15 residues. Trimming took off 3 bases at V and 0 bases at J, with 12 bases between the two ends. Here the CDR3 reads CASSFRDSSSYEQYF. CDR3 nucleotides: TGTGCCAGCAGCTTCCGGGACTCGAGCTCCTACGAGCAGTACTTC.

The gene calls are TRBV2 and TRBJ1-6; D not certain. CDR3 length equals 15 residues. Trimming removed 8 bases from V and 0 bases from J, with 11 bases in between. CDR1 and CDR2 from the germline V gene are SNHLY and FYNNEI. CDR3 in DNA: TGTGCCAGCCTCCCGGAGAGCTCCTATAATTCACCCCTCCACTTT. Protein sequence: CASLPESSYNSPLHF.

The rearrangement joins TRBV11-2 to TRBJ1-2; D is possibly TRBD1 (6 bases). The CDR3 sequence is 14 residues long. Looked up from germline, CDR1 is SGHAT and CDR2 is FQNNGV. Trimming removed 5 bases at V and 2 bases at J, with 12 bases between. The CDR3 DNA is TGTGCCAGCAGCGAAGGACAGTTAAACTATGGCTACACCTTC. Translating gives CASSEGQLNYGYTF.

This sequence joins TRBV5-1 and TRBJ1-4; no clear D. The CDR3 consists of 15 residues. Between the trimmed V and J ends, which lost 4 bases and 7 bases, there was a span of 17 bases. Germline V gene sequence: CDR1 SGHRS, CDR2 YFSETQ. CDR3 loop: CASSRSDGRREKLFF. For the CDR3, the DNA is TGCGCCAGCAGCCGGAGTGACGGTCGGCGTGAAAAACTGTTTTTT.

This clone was counted between two and nine times. The chain is built from TRBV3-1 (or the pseudogene TRBV3-2) and TRBJ2-3; D remains unclear. This CDR3 spans 13 amino acids. Trimming shortened V by 1 base and J by 9 bases, and 11 bases separated the two germline ends. From germline, CDR1 is LGHDT and CDR2 YNNKEL (reference sequence). The CDR3 DNA reads as TGTGCCAGCAGCCAAGCCTCCTATTTAACGCAGTATTTT. Protein: CASSQASYLTQYF.

The rearrangement joins TRBV21-1 to TRBJ1-2; TRBD1 was called by the table and not checked on the DNA. TRBV21-1 is noted as a pseudogene. This CDR3 is built from 15 residues. The CDR3 region is CASSKDSSRIYGYTF. Here the CDR3 DNA reads TGTGCCAGCAGCAAAGACAGCTCCCGCATCTATGGCTACACCTTC.

The chain links TRBV28 to TRBJ1-5, with a tentative D call TRBD1 (5 bases). Germline V gives CDR1 MDHEN, CDR2 SYDVKM. V dropped 7 bases and J dropped 4 bases, with 17 bases sitting between them. The CDR3 length is 15 residues. CDR3 region: CASKLEGLNNQPQHF. DNA for the CDR3: TGTGCCAGCAAACTAGAGGGACTTAATAATCAGCCCCAGCATTTT.

V gene TRBV24-1 combines with J gene TRBJ2-3; 7 bases are a match to TRBD1. CDR3 size: 17 residues. V gave up 2 bases and J gave up 4 bases; unmatched junction bases: 11. CDR1 is KGHDR and CDR2 is SFDVKD in the germline V gene. CDR3 sequence reads: CATSDSRQGFGADTQYF. CDR3 nucleotide sequence: TGTGCCACCAGTGATTCAAGACAGGGTTTCGGGGCAGATACGCAGTATTTT.

The chain uses TRBV5-1 and TRBJ1-3; 12 nucleotides agree with TRBD1. With V trimmed by 7 bases and J by 3 bases, 2 bases remained unmatched. The germline gives CDR1 SGHRS, CDR2 YFSETQ. The CDR3 length is 14 residues. CDR3 residues: CASGTGGGGNTIYF. The CDR3 bases are TGCGCCAGCGGGACAGGGGGCGGTGGAAACACCATATATTTT.

Here the CDR3 reads CASSRAGGLEKLFF. DNA of the CDR3: TGTGCCAGCAGCCGGGCCGGGGGGCTTGAAAAACTGTTTTTT. The chain is built from TRBV2 and TRBJ1-4; TRBD1 is a possible D gene (6 bases). CDR1 and CDR2 from the germline V gene are SNHLY and FYNNEI. The length of the CDR3 is 14 residues. The germline V and J ends were trimmed by 6 bases and 7 bases, with 15 bases remaining between them.

The chain joins TRBV6-2 or TRBV6-3 to TRBJ1-1; the D is unclear. Germline V gene sequence: CDR1 MNHEY, CDR2 SVGEGT. Deletions cut 4 bases from V and 0 bases from J, with 12 bases between. The CDR3 loop spans 15 amino acids. DNA for the CDR3: TGTGCCAGCAGTTCGGTGAGGATTATGAACACTGAAGCTTTCTTT. It yields the protein CASSSVRIMNTEAFF.

The V gene is TRBV27, the J gene TRBJ1-3, with D perhaps TRBD1 (5 bases). Germline CDR1 and CDR2: MNHEY and SMNVEV (reference sequence). This CDR3 spans 13 amino acids. V gave up 6 bases and J gave up 8 bases, with 14 bases separating them. In nucleotides, the CDR3 is TGTGCCAGCAGCCGCGGGGGTAGTGACACCATATATTTT. Translated: CASSRGGSDTIYF.

This chain connects TRBV6-2 or TRBV6-3 to TRBJ2-3, with 7 bases fitting TRBD1. V lost 3 bases, J lost 4 bases, and 7 bases stayed unmatched. This CDR3 has 15 residues. CDR1 and CDR2 (germline): MNHEY, SVGEGT. The CDR3 DNA reads TGTGCCAGCAGTTATGGGACAGTCTATTCAGATACGCAGTATTTT. This encodes CASSYGTVYSDTQYF.